This TCR beta chain was identified during a study of CD8 T cells in ankylosing spondylitis. Whole-study results and caveats: Within peripheral blood, clones linked to disease were CD8+ and relatively rare. Seemingly distinctive of ankylosing spondylitis blood was a TCR beta motif formed by eight highly homologous variants.

V was trimmed by 4 bases and J by 4 bases, leaving 16 bases between them. The CDR3 covers 16 residues. One entry per CDR3 protein, called by TCRdb with MiXCR from the 5' RACE reads. The data show a few hundred thousand distinct CDR3 sequences, roughly 6.6% seen once. The table lists this clonotype with many counts. Its antigen remains unidentified. V gene TRBV12-3 or TRBV12-4 combines with J gene TRBJ2-2; the D call may be TRBD1 or TRBD2 (6 bases each). This TCR derives from a male donor with ankylosing spondylitis. Sequenced input: blood, either unsorted or a sorted T cell fraction (not recorded which). The CDR3 protein is CASSSRKGGGTGELFF. The CDR3 coding sequence is TGTGCCAGCAGTTCTCGGAAAGGGGGAGGCACCGGGGAGCTGTTTTTT.